This T cell receptor beta chain is from a study of type 1 regulatory T cells. MiXCR, applied by TCRdb to the reads, yields one record per CDR3 protein. Of around 69,000 distinct CDR3 sequences listed, about 60% are singletons. CDR1 is DFQATT and CDR2 is SNEGSKA in the germline V gene (reference sequence). Trimming took 1 base from V and 6 from J; bases not matched to a gene: 6. This CDR3 spans 15 amino acids. With regard to this clonotype: The antigen is undetermined.

T-allo10 cells from the graft donor were described as anergic, host-alloantigen-specific, and alloantigen-specific suppressors. The chain couples TRBV20-1 to TRBJ2-3; TRBD2 aligns across 11 bases. The specimen sequenced was cultured T cells, either the whole culture or a sorted T cell fraction (not recorded which). Subset noted: Tr1-enriched cell product generated in vitro against host alloantigens. This receptor was obtained from a human donor in good health. CDR3 nucleotide sequence: TGCAGTGCTAGAGGAAGTCTAGCGGGAGGCGATACGCAGTATTTT. Amino acids: CSARGSLAGGDTQYF.